This T cell receptor (beta chain) was documented in a study of T cells in tuberculosis. In the study overall: T cells were selected with CD1B tetramers loaded with glucose monomycolate.

Note on this clone: Its cognate antigen is unknown.

TCRdb's copy holds only in-frame clones and misses some; the assay was immunoSEQ multiplex PCR. The table lists tens of thousands of clones, 95% to 96% of them singletons. This CDR3 region has 13 residues. V dropped 5 bases and J dropped 6 bases, with 10 bases sitting between them. Germline CDR1 and CDR2: ENHRY and SYGVKD. Study-level results: The TCR-beta difference was not significant; alpha differences partly reflected length. GMM-specific TCRs were nearer to active tuberculosis alpha repertoires, suggesting expansion.

This chain links TRBV10-3 with TRBJ2-2; D gene unclear. The sequencing input was PBMCs. This TCR was sampled from a donor under 30 with latent tuberculosis or without tuberculosis infection. The CDR3 loop is CAISPGYPGELFF. The CDR3 DNA sequence: TGTGCCATCAGTCCCGGTTACCCCGGGGAGCTGTTTTTT.